Reported below is one T cell receptor (beta chain). One entry per CDR3 protein results from TCRdb running MiXCR on the 5' RACE reads. The sample includes tens of thousands of distinct CDR3 sequences, 13% of them seen just once. Germline CDR1 reads LNHDA; CDR2 reads SQIVND (reference sequence). There are 14 residues in the CDR3. V shed 3 bases and J shed 0 bases, with 8 bases lying between them. This sample is part of a study of spatial heterogeneity in lung cancer. Described time point: sample taken at primary tumor resection. Unsorted whole RNA samples from tumor, nontumor lung or frozen PBMC were sequenced. Patients with untreated early-stage non-small cell lung cancer, numbering 72, were the donors.

The chain recombines TRBV19 with TRBJ1-1; no definite D call. This TCR was recovered from a male donor with early-stage non-small cell lung cancer. The sample consisted of PBMCs, taken at surgery. CDR3 sequence: CASSMFGMNTEAFF. CDR3 coding DNA: TGTGCCAGTAGTATGTTCGGCATGAACACTGAAGCTTTCTTT.